This T cell receptor beta chain was recorded in a study of cytomegalovirus exposure and HLA in healthy donors. Germline CDR1 reads SGHNT; CDR2 reads YYREEE (reference sequence). Trimming stripped 1 base from V and 3 bases from J, with 11 bases between. The CDR3 totals 15 residues. PCR amplification relied on 60 Vbeta primers (plus 13 Jbeta primers). Produced via immunoSEQ multiplex PCR; TCRdb's table is partial and in-frame only. The table records about 140,000 clones, approximately 80% of them present only once. Comment on this clone: What it binds is unknown.

Study findings and constraints: Cytomegalovirus status was reportedly diagnosed by the classifier with high sensitivity and specificity.

This TCR was sampled from a woman between 40 and 55 years old in good health and CMV-seronegative. This chain connects TRBV5-4 to TRBJ2-1, with D maybe TRBD1 (5 bases). Material: PBMCs. CDR3 sequence: CASSLKGAIYNEQFF. The CDR3 coding sequence is TGTGCCAGCAGCTTGAAAGGGGCCATCTACAATGAGCAGTTCTTC.